This section outlines one T cell receptor beta chain sequence together with its context. These data come from a study of blood T cell repertoires in COVID-19. Whole-study context: T cells, B-cell-depleted T cells, or PBMCs supplied cDNA or gDNA.

The CDR3 runs to 13 residues. The germline V gene encodes CDR1 SNHLY and CDR2 FYNNEI. The J segment lost 7 bases and the V segment lost 7 bases, leaving 8 bases of the junction unmatched. Under the authors' procedure: The assay estimated nucleated cells by amplifying reference gene primers. TCRdb's table, derived via immunoSEQ multiplex PCR, lists solely in-frame clones and lacks some. V, J and clone size are those of that table, while D and trimming were read from the DNA. In the table there are about 150,000 clones, around 84% of which are singletons. This TCR was sampled from a woman aged 45-65 years with acute or convalescent COVID-19. The rearrangement links TRBV2 to TRBJ2-7, with TRBD2 matching over 9 bases. Material: peripheral blood. Here the CDR3 reads CASTRLAEGEQYF. The CDR3 DNA is TGTGCCAGCACCCGACTAGCGGAGGGAGAGCAGTACTTC.